Below, 26 T cell receptor beta chains from the same sample are listed, as sequenced in a study of shared clonotypes between healthy human individuals. Data came from immunoSEQ multiplex PCR; TCRdb stores just in-frame clones and leaves some out. In the table there are over 850,000 clones, around 82% of which are singletons. Sample: memory CD4+ T cells from PBMCs. Subset noted: CD45RA-negative fraction. All receptors derive from a man between 18 and 29 years old in good health. Some clones in this sample may be carry-over from other donors' samples.

The rearrangement joins TRBV19 to TRBJ2-5; TRBD1 matches 7 bases. J was trimmed by 1 base and V by 11 bases; bases with no gene match: 10. This CDR3 has 14 amino acids. From germline, CDR1 is LNHDA and CDR2 SQIVND (reference sequence). The CDR3: CALRGRALQETQYF. CDR3 coding DNA: TGTGCCCTAAGGGGGCGGGCACTCCAAGAGACCCAGTACTTC.

This clone showed up many times. The V and J genes are TRBV5-1 and TRBJ2-5, with TRBD1 matching over 8 bases. Germline CDR1 reads SGHRS; CDR2 reads YFSETQ. Germline trimming cut 4 bases from V and 1 base from J; bases unmatched to any gene: 6. The CDR3 loop spans 15 amino acids. Here the CDR3 DNA reads TGCGCCAGCAGCATCTACAGGGGGTCCCAAGAGACCCAGTACTTC. Protein product: CASSIYRGSQETQYF.

This clone was picked up a small number of times. The gene calls are TRBV5-1 and TRBJ2-7, with D perhaps given as TRBD1 or TRBD2 (5 bases each). Trimming cost V 5 bases and J 2 bases, with 20 bases left between them. The germline CDR1 and CDR2 sequences are SGHRS and YFSETQ. This CDR3 has 16 amino acids. CDR3 coding DNA: TGCGCCAGCAGGCCGTCCACTAGGCAGGGACCCTACGAGCAGTACTTC. The encoded protein is CASRPSTRQGPYEQYF.

The chain carries TRBV29-1 and TRBJ2-7; 7 bases fit TRBD2. The CDR3 sequence is 14 residues long. Germline CDR1 reads SQVTM; CDR2 reads ANQGSEA. With 4 bases clipped from V and 4 bases from J, the junction kept 10 bases outside the gene matches. CDR3 region: CSVVETSQVYEQYF. The CDR3 DNA reads as TGCAGCGTTGTGGAGACTAGCCAGGTTTACGAGCAGTACTTC.

This chain links TRBV7-3 with TRBJ2-1; D possibly corresponds to TRBD1 (6 bases). CDR1 is SGHTA, CDR2 FQGTGA, per germline. With 6 bases removed from V and 9 bases from J, the gap between germline ends came to 15 bases. This CDR3 region has 13 residues. The CDR3 loop is CASSPVRGTEQFF. Written as DNA, the CDR3 is TGTGCCAGCAGTCCCGTGAGGGGGACTGAGCAGTTCTTC. The variable domain in full, with the rest retrieved from reference TRBV7-3 and TRBJ2-1, is GAGVSQTPSNKVTEKGKYVELRCDPISGHTALYWYRQSLGQGPEFLIYFQGTGAADDSGLPNDRFFAVRPEGSVSTLKIQRTERGDSAVYLCASSPVRGTEQFFGPGTRLTVL.

The rearrangement joins TRBV5-1 to TRBJ2-6, with 12 bases matching TRBD1. Germline trimming cut 4 bases from V and 2 bases from J; bases unmatched to any gene: 7. Germline lookup yields CDR1 SGHRS and CDR2 YFSETQ. This CDR3 has 18 residues. The DNA of the CDR3 is TGCGCCAGCAGCCCTAGGGGACAGGGGGCGGCTGGGGCCAACGTCCTGACTTTC. Its translation: CASSPRGQGAAGANVLTF. Variable domain in full (rest from reference TRBV5-1 and TRBJ2-6): KAGVTQTPRYLIKTRGQQVTLSCSPISGHRSVSWYQQTPGQGLQFLFEYFSETQRNKGNFPGRFSGRQFSNSRSEMNVSTLELGDSALYLCASSPRGQGAAGANVLTFGAGSRLTVL.

This sequence joins TRBV9 and TRBJ2-1; perhaps TRBD2 as D (5 bases). Germline V gene sequence: CDR1 SGDLS, CDR2 YYNGEE. The CDR3 totals 15 residues. V gave up 0 bases and J gave up 2 bases, with 9 bases separating them. The DNA for the CDR3 is TGTGCCAGCAGCGTAGAGCGGTCAACCTACAATGAGCAGTTCTTC. This codes for CASSVERSTYNEQFF.

This clone has only a few counts. The CDR3 DNA is TGTGCCAGCTCACCTCTGGGACAGGGGAGACCAACTAATGAAAAACTGTTTTTT. As protein: CASSPLGQGRPTNEKLFF. The rearrangement links TRBV18 to TRBJ1-4, with 10 nucleotides matching TRBD1. V was pared by 3 bases and J by 0 bases, with 7 bases of the junction left unmatched. Germline assignment: CDR1 KGHSH and CDR2 LQKENI. This CDR3 contains 18 residues.

This chain joins TRBV27 and TRBJ1-4; 12 positions agree with TRBD1. The length of the CDR3 is 15 residues. Germline V gives CDR1 MNHEY, CDR2 SMNVEV (reference sequence). V shed 5 bases and J 8 bases; nucleotides not matched to a gene: 6. CDR3 bases: TGTGCCAGCAGTAGGGGACAGGGGGCGCGGGAAAAACTGTTTTTT. Its protein product is CASSRGQGAREKLFF.

The chain recombines TRBV5-6 with TRBJ2-2, with D possibly being TRBD2 (6 bases). The CDR3 totals 15 residues. V was trimmed by 4 bases and J by 3 bases, leaving 13 bases between them. CDR1 is SGHDT, CDR2 YYEEEE, per germline. Here the CDR3 reads CASSPGLRYTGELFF. CDR3 DNA: TGTGCCAGCAGCCCGGGACTTCGATACACCGGGGAGCTGTTTTTT.

Here the CDR3 DNA reads TGTGCCAGCAGCTCGACACGGGTGGGCGGGGAGCTGTTTTTT. Translated, it gives CASSSTRVGGELFF. The V and J genes are TRBV7-3 and TRBJ2-2; no definite D call. The V and J ends lost 4 bases and 7 bases respectively, with 13 bases between them. This CDR3 has 14 amino acids. The germline V gene has CDR1 SGHTA and CDR2 FQGTGA. Complete variable domain (other parts from reference TRBV7-3 and TRBJ2-2): GAGVSQTPSNKVTEKGKYVELRCDPISGHTALYWYRQSLGQGPEFLIYFQGTGAADDSGLPNDRFFAVRPEGSVSTLKIQRTERGDSAVYLCASSSTRVGGELFFGEGSRLTVL.

CDR3 sequence: CASSLQGRDYGYTF. The CDR3, as DNA: TGTGCCAGCAGTTTACAGGGGAGGGACTATGGCTACACCTTC. The V gene is TRBV27, the J gene TRBJ1-2, with a tentative D call TRBD1 (6 bases). Trimming took 2 bases from V and 3 from J, leaving 10 bases between them. This CDR3 is 14 amino acids long. The V gene's germline CDR1 is MNHEY and CDR2 SMNVEV (reference sequence).

This chain uses TRBV7-2 with TRBJ1-1; the D gene is possibly TRBD1 (6 bases). The V gene's germline CDR1 is SGHTA and CDR2 FQGNSA. The CDR3 is 19 amino acids. Trimming removed 1 base from V and 4 bases from J, with 25 bases in between. The CDR3 sequence: CASSLGSGRGASRGTEAFF. The CDR3 nucleotides are TGTGCCAGCAGCTTAGGTTCCGGCAGGGGAGCTAGCAGGGGCACTGAAGCTTTCTTT.

This clone was counted only a few times. This sequence joins TRBV2 and TRBJ1-5; 8 positions match TRBD1. Unmatched junction bases numbered 4, after V lost 7 bases and J lost 2 bases. Looked up from germline, CDR1 is SNHLY and CDR2 is FYNNEI. The CDR3 spans 14 residues. The CDR3 region has the DNA TGTGCCAGCACCCTGGACAGGGGCAATCAGCCCCAGCATTTT. Protein product: CASTLDRGNQPQHF. Full variable domain (rest looked up from reference TRBV2 and TRBJ1-5): EPEVTQTPSHQVTQMGQEVILRCVPISNHLYFYWYRQILGQKVEFLVSFYNNEISEKSEIFDDQFSVERPDGSNFTLKIRSTKLEDSAMYFCASTLDRGNQPQHFGDGTRLSIL.

The sample holds many counts of this clone. The chain uses TRBV4-1 and TRBJ2-1; D is unclear. This CDR3 region has 16 residues. Germline CDR1 reads MGHRA; CDR2 reads YSYEKL. With 4 bases removed from V and 3 bases from J, the gap between germline ends came to 16 bases. CDR3 DNA: TGCGCCAGCAGCCCCCGGGCTAGGAGCATCTACAATGAGCAGTTCTTC. Translation: CASSPRARSIYNEQFF.

This chain uses TRBV5-1 with TRBJ1-4; 8 bases agree with TRBD1. Germline V gene data show CDR1 as SGHRS and CDR2 as YFSETQ. The V gene end was trimmed by 4 bases and the J gene end by 7 bases; junction bases not matched to a gene: 12. The CDR3 consists of 16 residues. Here the CDR3 DNA reads TGCGCCAGCAGCCCGACAGGGGACGTAAGGAGTGAAAAACTGTTTTTT. Residues: CASSPTGDVRSEKLFF. The whole variable domain, remainder taken from reference TRBV5-1 and TRBJ1-4, is KAGVTQTPRYLIKTRGQQVTLSCSPISGHRSVSWYQQTPGQGLQFLFEYFSETQRNKGNFPGRFSGRQFSNSRSEMNVSTLELGDSALYLCASSPTGDVRSEKLFFGSGTQLSVL.

This clone came up once. The chain carries TRBV5-8 and TRBJ2-7, with 7 bases aligning to TRBD1. From germline, CDR1 is SGHTS and CDR2 YDEGEE. The V segment lost 7 bases and the J segment 4 bases; nucleotides outside the gene matches: 8. The CDR3 is 13 residues long. CDR3 nucleotide sequence: TGTGCCAGCGGGAGACAGGGACGGTACGAGCAGTACTTC. Its translation is CASGRQGRYEQYF.

This rearrangement joins TRBV28 to TRBJ1-3; 10 positions match TRBD1. With V trimmed by 5 bases and J by 4 bases, 11 bases remained unmatched. The germline V gene has CDR1 MDHEN and CDR2 SYDVKM. The CDR3 extends over 17 amino acids. The CDR3 here is CASSMSGTGVRGNTIYF. The CDR3 DNA sequence: TGTGCCAGCAGTATGAGCGGGACAGGGGTGCGGGGAAACACCATATATTTT.

This chain uses TRBV25-1 with TRBJ2-7; D perhaps matches TRBD2 (7 bases). This CDR3 is 15 amino acids long. Trimming took 5 bases from V and 3 from J, leaving 17 bases between them. Looked up from germline, CDR1 is MGHDK and CDR2 is SYGVNS. CDR3 coding DNA: TGTGCCAGCAGTTACCCTAGCGGAGGGGGCTACGAGCAGTACTTC. This translates into CASSYPSGGGYEQYF.

The rearrangement uses TRBV7-3 and TRBJ2-1; 8 bases are shared with TRBD1. With V trimmed by 5 bases and J by 6 bases, 9 bases remained unmatched. CDR1 is SGHTA and CDR2 is FQGTGA in the germline V gene. This CDR3 spans 15 amino acids. The CDR3 reads CASSQGASVFNEQFF. In DNA, the CDR3 is TGTGCCAGCAGCCAGGGGGCTAGCGTTTTCAATGAGCAGTTCTTC. Full variable domain (missing parts from reference TRBV7-3 and TRBJ2-1): GAGVSQTPSNKVTEKGKYVELRCDPISGHTALYWYRQSLGQGPEFLIYFQGTGAADDSGLPNDRFFAVRPEGSVSTLKIQRTERGDSAVYLCASSQGASVFNEQFFGPGTRLTVL.

The chain uses TRBV10-3 and TRBJ2-7; possible D gene TRBD2, 5 bases. The ends were cut back, 6 bases at V and 9 bases at J, with 15 bases in the middle. CDR3 size: 12 residues. The germline V gene has CDR1 ENHRY and CDR2 SYGVKD. The CDR3 DNA sequence: TGTGCCATCAGCCGGACCGGGGAAGGGCAGTACTTC. Its translation: CAISRTGEGQYF.

This sequence joins TRBV2 and TRBJ1-2; weak D call: TRBD1 (6 bases). Germline V gene lookup returns CDR1 SNHLY and CDR2 FYNNEI. Trimming removed 2 bases at V and 7 bases at J, with 14 bases between. The CDR3 consists of 14 residues. The CDR3 loop is CASSERQRGAGYTF. The CDR3 nucleotides read TGTGCCAGCAGTGAAAGGCAGCGGGGGGCTGGCTACACCTTC.

The V gene is TRBV20-1, the J gene TRBJ1-4; D gene unclear. CDR1 is DFQATT, CDR2 SNEGSKA, per germline (reference sequence). V lost 5 bases, J lost 10 bases, and 11 bases lay in between. This CDR3 is 11 amino acids long. This CDR3 is CSAPESAKLFF. The DNA for the CDR3 is TGCAGTGCTCCCGAATCGGCAAAACTGTTTTTT.

The table lists this clone with a count of one. The V and J genes are TRBV2 and TRBJ2-1; D is ambiguous. The CDR3 contains 13 residues. Trimming left V 2 bases short and J 12 bases short, with 14 bases between. The germline gives CDR1 SNHLY, CDR2 FYNNEI. CDR3 DNA sequence: TGTGCCAGCAGTGAAAGGGCCCGCCCTAGGCAGTTCTTC. It yields the protein CASSERARPRQFF. Combining the CDR3 with reference TRBV2 and TRBJ2-1 gives the whole variable domain EPEVTQTPSHQVTQMGQEVILRCVPISNHLYFYWYRQILGQKVEFLVSFYNNEISEKSEIFDDQFSVERPDGSNFTLKIRSTKLEDSAMYFCASSERARPRQFFGPGTRLTVL.

This chain connects TRBV7-8 to TRBJ1-3; 7 bases are a match to TRBD1. J gave up 0 bases and V 4 bases, and 6 bases lay outside the gene matches. CDR1 and CDR2 (germline): SGHVS, FQNEAQ. The CDR3 has 16 amino acids. DNA of the CDR3: TGTGCCAGCAGCTGGGAGGGGACAGTCTCTGGAAACACCATATATTTT. It translates to CASSWEGTVSGNTIYF.

The V and J genes are TRBV29-1 and TRBJ2-3; TRBD1 matches at 12 bases. After removal of 7 bases from V and 7 bases from J, the junction contained 3 bases not matched to a gene. The germline CDR1 and CDR2 sequences are SQVTM and ANQGSEA. The CDR3 spans 12 residues. The CDR3 DNA is TGCAGCGCCGGGACAGGGGGCAATACGCAGTATTTT. It specifies CSAGTGGNTQYF.